The 26 T cell receptor beta chains below come from one sample, sequenced in a study of blood T cell repertoires in COVID-19. Repertoires were generated with immunoSEQ multiplex PCR, while TCRdb's copy carries only in-frame clones and drops some. The profile shows about 350,000 clones, approximately 90% of them singletons. Source material: peripheral blood. These receptors were obtained from a woman aged 60-70 years with COVID-19, enrolled during active disease.

This chain joins TRBV12-3 or TRBV12-4 and TRBJ1-2; D call uncertain. Trimming stripped 8 bases from V and 3 bases from J, with 10 bases between. The CDR3 length is 12 residues. CDR3 residues: CASRGRHYGYTF. CDR3 sequence (DNA): TGTGCCAGCCGGGGTCGGCACTATGGCTACACCTTC.

The chain is built from TRBV3-1 (or the pseudogene TRBV3-2) and TRBJ1-1; unclear D gene. CDR1 and CDR2 from the germline V gene are LGHDT and YNNKEL (reference sequence). The CDR3 runs to 11 residues. Trimming stripped 6 bases from V and 14 bases from J, with 16 bases between. CDR3 DNA: TGTGCCAGCAGTTTAGGCGGGGATATGTTCTTT. Its protein is CASSLGGDMFF.

V gene TRBV27 combines with J gene TRBJ2-7; D call uncertain. The CDR3 covers 14 residues. Germline values: CDR1 MNHEY, CDR2 SMNVEV (reference sequence). Between the trimmed V and J ends, which lost 5 bases and 2 bases, there was a span of 13 bases. CDR3 bases: TGTGCCAGCAGTGTGGGCGCGACCCCCTACGAGCAGTACTTC. This codes for CASSVGATPYEQYF.

The chain uses TRBV19 and TRBJ1-2; no firm D call. This CDR3 comprises 12 residues. Germline CDR1 reads LNHDA; CDR2 reads SQIVND (reference sequence). Trimming removed 3 bases from V and 5 bases from J, with 7 bases in between. The CDR3 loop reads CASSIGEYGYTF. In nucleotides, the CDR3 is TGTGCCAGTAGTATCGGGGAATATGGCTACACCTTC. Variable domain in full (rest from reference TRBV19 and TRBJ1-2): DGGITQSPKYLFRKEGQNVTLSCEQNLNHDAMYWYRQDPGQGLRLIYYSQIVNDFQKGDIAEGYSVSREKKESFPLTVTSAQKNPTAFYLCASSIGEYGYTFGSGTRLTVV.

J is TRBJ2-1 and V is TRBV7-3; 12 bases align to TRBD2. This CDR3 spans 15 amino acids. Germline values: CDR1 SGHTA, CDR2 FQGTGA. With V trimmed by 5 bases and J by 4 bases, 3 bases remained unmatched. CDR3 sequence (DNA): TGTGCCAGCAGCCCCCTAGCGGGGGGGTACAATGAGCAGTTCTTC. Translation: CASSPLAGGYNEQFF.

The chain carries TRBV5-1 and TRBJ1-6; D perhaps matches TRBD1 (5 bases). Germline CDR1 SGHRS, CDR2 YFSETQ. Trimming left V 3 bases short and J 6 bases short, with 10 bases between. The CDR3 is made up of 14 amino acids. The CDR3 sequence is CASSSGHANSPLHF. CDR3 nucleotides: TGCGCCAGCAGCTCTGGACATGCTAATTCACCCCTCCACTTT.

The rearrangement uses TRBV29-1 and TRBJ2-2; the D is unclear. The CDR3 is made up of 12 amino acids. V dropped 7 bases and J dropped 1 base, with 7 bases sitting between them. CDR1 is SQVTM and CDR2 is ANQGSEA in the germline V gene. The CDR3 DNA reads TGCAGCGCCGAGCGGAACACCGGGGAGCTGTTTTTT. Its translation: CSAERNTGELFF.

The rearrangement links TRBV5-1 to TRBJ2-2, with 10 bases identical to TRBD1. The germline V gene has CDR1 SGHRS and CDR2 YFSETQ. Trimming took 2 bases from V and 7 from J; bases not matched to a gene: 8. The CDR3 has 16 residues. CDR3 residues: CASSFPSTGGVGELFF. DNA of the CDR3: TGCGCCAGCAGCTTTCCCTCGACAGGGGGCGTCGGGGAGCTGTTTTTT.

The V gene is TRBV2, the J gene TRBJ2-7, with D unclear. The germline V and J ends were trimmed by 6 bases and 0 bases, with 12 bases remaining between them. CDR3 length: 14 residues. Germline loops: CDR1 SNHLY, CDR2 FYNNEI. The CDR3 here is CASRSLLASYEQYF. CDR3 nucleotide sequence: TGTGCCAGCAGATCACTGCTCGCCTCCTACGAGCAGTACTTC. Filled out from reference TRBV2 and TRBJ2-7, the complete variable domain reads EPEVTQTPSHQVTQMGQEVILRCVPISNHLYFYWYRQILGQKVEFLVSFYNNEISEKSEIFDDQFSVERPDGSNFTLKIRSTKLEDSAMYFCASRSLLASYEQYFGPGTRLTVT.

This clone was detected only once. J is TRBJ1-1 and V is TRBV6-5; no definite D call. Germline V gives CDR1 MNHEY, CDR2 SVGAGI. With 8 bases removed from V and 3 bases from J, the gap between germline ends came to 16 bases. The CDR3 has 14 amino acids. The CDR3 protein is CASGDGIKDTEAFF. The CDR3 DNA reads as TGTGCCAGCGGCGACGGGATAAAAGACACTGAAGCTTTCTTT.

V is TRBV3-1 (or the pseudogene TRBV3-2) and J is TRBJ2-1; no clear D. CDR3 length: 15 amino acids. V lost 4 bases and J 1 base, leaving 11 bases between the germline ends. Looked up from germline, CDR1 is LGHDT and CDR2 is YNNKEL (reference sequence). The CDR3 sequence is CASSPPGSSYNEQFF. DNA for the CDR3: TGTGCCAGCAGCCCCCCAGGCTCTTCCTACAATGAGCAGTTCTTC.

The chain recombines TRBV2 with TRBJ2-7; D unresolved. Germline-derived CDR1 and CDR2 are SNHLY and FYNNEI. The CDR3 covers 11 residues. Trimming shortened V by 7 bases and J by 6 bases, and 10 bases separated the two germline ends. CDR3 residues: CASTLTGEQYF. Here the CDR3 DNA reads TGTGCCAGCACGTTAACCGGCGAGCAGTACTTC. The whole variable domain, remainder taken from reference TRBV2 and TRBJ2-7, is EPEVTQTPSHQVTQMGQEVILRCVPISNHLYFYWYRQILGQKVEFLVSFYNNEISEKSEIFDDQFSVERPDGSNFTLKIRSTKLEDSAMYFCASTLTGEQYFGPGTRLTVT.

The CDR3 protein is CASSPSPGQEATNEKLFF. The CDR3 bases are TGCGCCAGCAGCCCGTCTCCGGGACAGGAAGCAACTAATGAAAAACTGTTTTTT. The V gene is TRBV4-1, the J gene TRBJ1-4, with 8 bases aligning to TRBD1. V lost 4 bases and J lost 0; bases outside the gene matches: 10. This CDR3 is 18 amino acids long. CDR1 and CDR2 (germline): MGHRA, YSYEKL.

This clone was counted a single time. The chain carries TRBV5-1 and TRBJ1-2; TRBD1 is a possible D gene (5 bases). This CDR3 spans 15 amino acids. V lost 0 bases and J lost 8, with 17 bases in between. The V gene's germline CDR1 is SGHRS and CDR2 YFSETQ. The CDR3 DNA follows: TGCGCCAGCAGCTTGGCCCCGACAGAGCCAGGGGGCTACACCTTC. It yields the protein CASSLAPTEPGGYTF.

V usage is TRBV2 and J usage is TRBJ2-3, with 7 bases matching TRBD2. The J segment lost 3 bases and the V segment lost 4 bases, leaving 10 bases of the junction unmatched. CDR1 is SNHLY and CDR2 is FYNNEI in the germline V gene. The CDR3 consists of 16 residues. The CDR3 coding sequence is TGTGCCAGCAGTGGAGCTAGCGGAAGTAGGACAGATACGCAGTATTTT. Residues: CASSGASGSRTDTQYF.

V and J are TRBV7-9 and TRBJ1-5, with D tentatively TRBD1 (6 bases). Per germline, CDR1 SEHNR and CDR2 FQNEAQ (reference sequence). The V end lost 1 base, the J end lost 3 bases, and 7 bases lay between the germline ends. The CDR3 is made up of 14 amino acids. This CDR3 is CASSLGDINQPQHF. CDR3 DNA: TGTGCCAGCAGCTTAGGGGACATCAATCAGCCCCAGCATTTT.

This rearrangement joins TRBV29-1 to TRBJ1-2; 7 bases map to TRBD1. V shed 7 bases, J shed 3 bases, and the junction held 5 bases outside the gene matches. The CDR3 extends over 12 amino acids. The germline V gene encodes CDR1 SQVTM and CDR2 ANQGSEA. CDR3 DNA: TGCAGCGCCCGACAGGGCGACTATGGCTACACCTTC. Translated: CSARQGDYGYTF.

The CDR3 nucleotides are TGTGCCAGCAGTCCCGGCGGCGTCTGGGAGCAGTACTTC. This gives the protein CASSPGGVWEQYF. J is TRBJ2-7 and V is TRBV12-3 or TRBV12-4; no clear D gene. Trimming took off 5 bases at V and 7 bases at J, with 15 bases between the two ends. The CDR3 loop spans 13 amino acids.

This chain's CDR3 is CASSKVPEEGRNGYEQYF. CDR3 in DNA: TGTGCCAGCAGCAAAGTGCCTGAAGAGGGAAGGAACGGCTACGAGCAGTACTTC. The V call is TRBV21-1, the J call TRBJ2-7; the table's D call of TRBD2 was not tested on the DNA. TRBV21-1 represents a pseudogene. The CDR3 is 18 residues long.

The gene calls are TRBV27 and TRBJ1-6; a possible D gene is TRBD1 (5 bases). Trimming stripped 6 bases from V and 9 bases from J, with 15 bases between. This CDR3 spans 14 amino acids. CDR1 is MNHEY, CDR2 SMNVEV, per germline (reference sequence). In DNA form, the CDR3 reads TGTGCCAGCAGGGACCGGACACATGGTTCACCCCTCCACTTT. Amino acid sequence: CASRDRTHGSPLHF.

The chain combines TRBV5-4 with TRBJ1-2; D uncertain. V was shortened by 1 base and J by 3 bases, with 10 bases between the two germline ends. Germline V CDR1 and CDR2: SGHNT, YYREEE (reference sequence). The CDR3 spans 14 residues. The CDR3 coding sequence is TGTGCCAGCAGCTTGCAGATGGGCGACTATGGCTACACCTTC. This sequence encodes CASSLQMGDYGYTF.

The CDR3 protein is CATSYGTGQGGEKLFF. The CDR3 DNA sequence: TGTGCCACCAGTTACGGTACAGGACAGGGTGGTGAAAAACTGTTTTTT. The chain employs TRBV15 and TRBJ1-4, with 8 bases fitting TRBD1. V gave up 6 bases and J gave up 7 bases; unmatched junction bases: 13. Germline CDR1 and CDR2: LNHNV and YYDKDF (reference sequence). This CDR3 comprises 16 residues. Full variable domain (rest looked up from reference TRBV15 and TRBJ1-4): DAMVIQNPRYQVTQFGKPVTLSCSQTLNHNVMYWYQQKSSQAPKLLFHYYDKDFNNEADTPDNFQSRRPNTSFCFLDIRSPGLGDTAMYLCATSYGTGQGGEKLFFGSGTQLSVL.

This rearrangement joins TRBV2 to TRBJ1-1; tentatively, D is TRBD1 (5 bases). V was pared by 10 bases and J by 1 base, with 16 bases between. Germline CDR1 is SNHLY and CDR2 is FYNNEI. CDR3 length equals 14 residues. CDR3 nucleotide sequence: TGTGCCATCTCACAGGTTCTGGCGAACACTGAAGCTTTCTTT. As protein: CAISQVLANTEAFF. Supplemented by reference TRBV2 and TRBJ1-1, the full variable domain reads EPEVTQTPSHQVTQMGQEVILRCVPISNHLYFYWYRQILGQKVEFLVSFYNNEISEKSEIFDDQFSVERPDGSNFTLKIRSTKLEDSAMYFCAISQVLANTEAFFGQGTRLTVV.

The rearrangement uses TRBV6-6 and TRBJ1-2, with 8 bases identical to TRBD1. CDR1 is MNHNY, CDR2 SVGAGI, per germline (reference sequence). The CDR3 has 16 residues. Germline trimming cut 5 bases from V and 9 bases from J; bases unmatched to any gene: 17. The CDR3 bases are TGTGCCAGCAGTCAGGGGGCTGGGATCGCCGTCTCGAGCTACACCTTC. It specifies CASSQGAGIAVSSYTF.

The genes are TRBV5-1 and TRBJ1-1, with TRBD1 matching 7 bases. This CDR3 contains 16 residues. V lost 2 bases, J lost 0 bases, and 7 bases stayed unmatched. Per the germline V gene, CDR1 is SGHRS and CDR2 is YFSETQ. The CDR3 nucleotides read TGCGCCAGCAGCTTTGGGTCAGGGGGGATGAACACTGAAGCTTTCTTT. Residues: CASSFGSGGMNTEAFF.

The V and J genes are TRBV5-6 and TRBJ2-4; the D is unclear. Trimming shortened V by 2 bases and J by 2 bases, and 5 bases separated the two germline ends. This CDR3 comprises 13 residues. Germline V gene data show CDR1 as SGHDT and CDR2 as YYEEEE. In nucleotides, the CDR3 is TGTGCCAGCAGCTTAGACTCCAAAAACATTCAGTACTTC. Translated: CASSLDSKNIQYF.